This TCR beta chain emerged from a study of metastatic and nonmetastatic thyroid tumors. Looking at the study overall: Repertoires of blood and of tissue (tumor or nodule) from malignant and benign thyroid patients were compared. Overall study results and limits: For both blood and tumor, malignant thyroid tumors reportedly showed significantly higher TCR beta diversity than benign nodules did.

Authors' methods: For papillary thyroid cancer, a distant-metastasis classifier was constructed from CDR3 differences observed across clinicopathological groups. TCRdb re-clonotyped the PCR reads via MiXCR. The V and J calls here are based on TCRdb, not the publication. The sample comprises about 33,000 clones, 15% to 20% of which are singletons, and roughly 12% rests with the top ten. Every patient underwent thyroid surgery untreated. This clone has more than one count but fewer than ten. No antigen is known for it. Material for sequencing was blood. This receptor was obtained from a male donor with papillary thyroid cancer or a benign thyroid nodule (not recorded which). Some clones in this sample may be carry-over from other donors' samples.

CDR3 bases: TGTGCCAGCTCCTCATGGACAGGGGGCAATGAGCAGTTCTTC. This gives the protein CASSSWTGGNEQFF. The chain joins TRBV28 to TRBJ2-1, with 10 bases lining up with TRBD1. CDR1 and CDR2 (germline): MDHEN, SYDVKM. CDR3 length: 14 residues. V lost 8 bases to trimming and J lost 6 bases; unmatched junction nucleotides: 7.